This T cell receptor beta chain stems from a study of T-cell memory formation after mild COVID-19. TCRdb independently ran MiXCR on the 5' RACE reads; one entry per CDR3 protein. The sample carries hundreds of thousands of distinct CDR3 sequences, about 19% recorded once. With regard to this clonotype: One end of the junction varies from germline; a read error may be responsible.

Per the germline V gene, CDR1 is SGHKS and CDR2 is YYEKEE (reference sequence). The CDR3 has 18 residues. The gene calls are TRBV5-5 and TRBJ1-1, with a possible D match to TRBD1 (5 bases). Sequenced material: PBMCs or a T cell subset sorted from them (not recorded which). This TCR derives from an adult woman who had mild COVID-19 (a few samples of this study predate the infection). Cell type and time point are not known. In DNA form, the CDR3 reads TGTGCCAGCAGCTTGTACGGGGGAAACTCAGCCGCGAACACTGAGGCTTTCTTT. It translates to CASSLYGGNSAANTEAFF. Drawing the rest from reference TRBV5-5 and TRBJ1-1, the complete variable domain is DAGVTQSPTHLIKTRGQQVTLRCSPISGHKSVSWYQQVLGQGPQFIFQYYEKEERGRGNFPDRFSARQFPNYSSELNVNALLLGDSALYLCASSLYGGNSAANTEAFFGQGTRLTVV.